This T cell receptor beta chain comes out of a study of cytomegalovirus exposure and HLA in healthy donors. The length of the CDR3 is 14 residues. The junction had 3 bases not matched to a gene; V was cut back by 1 base and J by 7 bases. Germline V gives CDR1 MGHRA, CDR2 YSYEKL. 60 Vbeta and 13 Jbeta primers were used in PCR. Measured with immunoSEQ multiplex PCR; TCRdb has only the in-frame clones, and not every one. The sample shows 150,000 or so clones, more than 60% of them seen only once. This clone turned up a few times. The receptor was isolated from a man aged 18 to 29 in good health and CMV-seropositive. Sequencing used PBMCs. The chain joins TRBV4-1 to TRBJ2-7, with 11 bases fitting TRBD2. The CDR3 loop reads CASSQGLAGREQYF. The CDR3 DNA is TGCGCCAGCAGCCAAGGACTAGCGGGAAGGGAGCAGTACTTC.